Below, 11 T cell receptor beta chains from the same sample are listed, as sequenced in a study of shared clonotypes between healthy human individuals. The assay was immunoSEQ multiplex PCR, and TCRdb's table has in-frame clones only and misses some. The data contain a few hundred thousand clones, around 97% of them singletons. Sequencing used naive CD4+ T cells sorted from blood. As for subset: CD45RA+ positively selected. Receptor source: a woman aged 30 to 39 in good health.

This clone was found once. This sequence joins TRBV19 and TRBJ1-5, with TRBD1 matching 11 bases. The CDR3 extends over 14 amino acids. Germline loops: CDR1 LNHDA, CDR2 SQIVND (reference sequence). The V segment lost 9 bases and the J segment 7 bases; nucleotides outside the gene matches: 8. CDR3 in DNA: TGTGCCAGCACCGGGACAGGGGGTGGGCAGCCCCAGCATTTT. Its protein is CASTGTGGGQPQHF.

V is TRBV28 and J is TRBJ2-7; 13 positions match TRBD2. Trimming cost V 3 bases and J 4 bases; bases outside gene matches: 3. Germline V lookup: CDR1 MDHEN, CDR2 SYDVKM. CDR3 length: 15 residues. DNA of the CDR3: TGTGCCAGCAGTTTTAAGGGACTAGCGGGATACGAGCAGTACTTC. Amino acids: CASSFKGLAGYEQYF.

The V gene is TRBV28, the J gene TRBJ2-2; a weak D match, TRBD2 (5 bases). The CDR3 length is 16 residues. V lost 5 bases, J lost 8 bases, and 21 bases lay in between. The V gene's germline CDR1 is MDHEN and CDR2 SYDVKM. The CDR3 sequence is CASSTIEGLGLGELFF. The DNA of the CDR3 is TGTGCCAGCAGTACAATCGAGGGCCTAGGCCTAGGGGAGCTGTTTTTT.

The CDR3 DNA sequence: TGTGCCAGCAGCCGGACAGGGAAATCCTACAATGAGCAGTTCTTC. Translation: CASSRTGKSYNEQFF. The chain joins TRBV28 to TRBJ2-1, with 8 nucleotides matching TRBD1. CDR1 is MDHEN, CDR2 SYDVKM, per germline. Trimming at V came to 6 bases and at J to 1 base, leaving 5 bases not matched to a gene. This CDR3 has 15 amino acids.

The chain uses TRBV29-1 and TRBJ2-7; D unclear. V lost 4 bases and J 2 bases, leaving 9 bases between the germline ends. Germline CDR1 is SQVTM and CDR2 is ANQGSEA. The CDR3 has 12 residues. Here the CDR3 reads CSVGVQTYEQYF. CDR3 coding DNA: TGCAGCGTTGGAGTACAGACCTACGAGCAGTACTTC.

The gene calls are TRBV28 and TRBJ2-7; tentatively, D is TRBD1 or TRBD2 (5 bases each). Germline-derived CDR1 and CDR2 are MDHEN and SYDVKM. The CDR3 has 16 amino acids. V lost 5 bases and J lost 2, with 19 bases in between. The CDR3 nucleotides read TGTGCCAGCAGTCTTTACCGAGGGCTGGGGGCCTACGAGCAGTACTTC. Its protein product is CASSLYRGLGAYEQYF.

The rearrangement uses TRBV5-4 and TRBJ2-1; D may match TRBD1 or TRBD2 (7 bases each). Germline assignment: CDR1 SGHNT and CDR2 YYREEE (reference sequence). The CDR3 is made up of 17 amino acids. Trimming took 0 bases from V and 4 from J, leaving 17 bases between them. CDR3 residues: CASSLGWGGTVYNEQFF. CDR3 DNA sequence: TGTGCCAGCAGCTTGGGTTGGGGGGGGACAGTATACAATGAGCAGTTCTTC. Complete variable domain (other parts from reference TRBV5-4 and TRBJ2-1): ETGVTQSPTHLIKTRGQQVTLRCSSQSGHNTVSWYQQALGQGPQFIFQYYREEENGRGNFPPRFSGLQFPNYSSELNVNALELDDSALYLCASSLGWGGTVYNEQFFGPGTRLTVL.

This chain links TRBV28 with TRBJ1-3; possible D gene TRBD1, 6 bases. This CDR3 is built from 15 residues. The germline gives CDR1 MDHEN, CDR2 SYDVKM. V lost 1 base, J lost 4 bases, and 11 bases lay in between. This chain's CDR3 is CASSLSWGAGNTIYF. The CDR3 DNA follows: TGTGCCAGCAGTTTATCCTGGGGGGCGGGAAACACCATATATTTT.

CDR3 coding DNA: TGTGCCAGCAGTGACGGACAGGGAGACTATGGCTACACCTTC. It yields the protein CASSDGQGDYGYTF. The V gene is TRBV28, the J gene TRBJ1-2; TRBD1 matches 8 bases. CDR3 size: 14 residues. Germline assignment: CDR1 MDHEN and CDR2 SYDVKM. With V trimmed by 5 bases and J by 3 bases, 5 bases remained unmatched.

The rearrangement links TRBV7-9 to TRBJ2-1; D gene uncertain. The CDR3 is made up of 15 amino acids. The V end lost 1 base, the J end lost 0 bases, and 7 bases lay between the germline ends. Germline assignment: CDR1 SEHNR and CDR2 FQNEAQ (reference sequence). The CDR3 nucleotides are TGTGCCAGCAGCTTAGGGGATCTCTCCTACAATGAGCAGTTCTTC. This codes for CASSLGDLSYNEQFF.

The chain recombines TRBV5-6 with TRBJ2-7, with TRBD1 matching over 7 bases. This CDR3 contains 17 residues. In germline, CDR1 is SGHDT, CDR2 YYEEEE. V lost 0 bases, J lost 5 bases, and 14 bases stayed unmatched. Here the CDR3 reads CASSLAPRIRGPHEQYF. CDR3 bases: TGTGCCAGCAGCTTGGCGCCTAGGATAAGGGGGCCCCACGAGCAGTACTTC.